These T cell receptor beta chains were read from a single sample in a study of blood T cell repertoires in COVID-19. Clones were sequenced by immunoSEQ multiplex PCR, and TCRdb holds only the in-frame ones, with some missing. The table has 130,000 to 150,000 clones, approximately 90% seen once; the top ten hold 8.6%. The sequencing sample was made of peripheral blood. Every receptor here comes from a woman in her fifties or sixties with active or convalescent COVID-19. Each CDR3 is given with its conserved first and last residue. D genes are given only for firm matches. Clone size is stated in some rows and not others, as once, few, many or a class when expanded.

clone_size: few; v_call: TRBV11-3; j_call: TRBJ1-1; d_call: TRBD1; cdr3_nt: TGTGCCAGCAGCTCCGGGACAGGGGGTAACACTGAAGCTTTCTTT; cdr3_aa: CASSSGTGGNTEAFF
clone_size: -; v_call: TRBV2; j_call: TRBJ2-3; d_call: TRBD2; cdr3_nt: TGTGCCAGCAGAGGACTAGCGGGAGGGCCGAGCACAGATACGCAGTATTTT; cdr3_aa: CASRGLAGGPSTDTQYF
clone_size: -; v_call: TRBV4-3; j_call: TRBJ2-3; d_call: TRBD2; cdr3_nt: TGCGCCAGCAGCCAAACTCAGGGAGGAGCGGGAGGGACAGATACGCAGTATTTT; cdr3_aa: CASSQTQGGAGGTDTQYF
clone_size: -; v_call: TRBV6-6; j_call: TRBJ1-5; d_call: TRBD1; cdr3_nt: TGTGCCAGCAGTTGGGACAGGGAGCAGCCCCAGCATTTT; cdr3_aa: CASSWDREQPQHF
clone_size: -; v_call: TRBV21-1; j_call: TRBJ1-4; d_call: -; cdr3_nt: TGTGCCAGCAGCAAAAATGCCCCTGGGGGGGGGAGTGAAAAACTGTTTTTT; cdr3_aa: CASSKNAPGGGSEKLFF
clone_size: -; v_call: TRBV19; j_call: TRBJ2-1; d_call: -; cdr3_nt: TGTGCCAGTAGTTGGGCGCTAAGGGGGATCTCCTACAATGAGCAGTTCTTC; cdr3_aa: CASSWALRGISYNEQFF
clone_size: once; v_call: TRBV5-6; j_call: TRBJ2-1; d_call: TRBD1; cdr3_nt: TGTGCCAGCAGCTTGGTTTCGGGACAGGGGATTATTATTGTGCAGTTCTTC; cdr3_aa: CASSLVSGQGIIIVQFF
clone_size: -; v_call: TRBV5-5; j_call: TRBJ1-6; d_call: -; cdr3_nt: TGTGCCAGCAGCTTGGTGACGGGATCCAATTCACCCCTCCACTTT; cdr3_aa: CASSLVTGSNSPLHF
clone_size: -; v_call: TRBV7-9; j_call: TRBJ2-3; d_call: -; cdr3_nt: TGTGCCAGCAGCTTACTGAGTGGGGCCTACACAGATACGCAGTATTTT; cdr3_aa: CASSLLSGAYTDTQYF
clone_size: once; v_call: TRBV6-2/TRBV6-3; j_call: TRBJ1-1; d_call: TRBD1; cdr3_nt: TGTGCCAGCAGCAGGGGGATGGCTGAAGCTTTCTTT; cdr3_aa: CASSRGMAEAFF
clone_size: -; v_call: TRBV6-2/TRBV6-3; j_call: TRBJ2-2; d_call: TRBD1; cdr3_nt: TGTGCCAGCAGTAGGGGGCTAGGGGAGCTGTTTTTT; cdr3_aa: CASSRGLGELFF
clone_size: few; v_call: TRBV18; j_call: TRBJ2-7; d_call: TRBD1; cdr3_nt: TGTGCCAGCTCACTGGACAGGGGATACGAGCAGTACTTC; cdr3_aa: CASSLDRGYEQYF
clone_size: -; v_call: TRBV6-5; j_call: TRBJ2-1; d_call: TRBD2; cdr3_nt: TGTGCCAGCAGTTACGCCCGGAGCGGGGTGCACAATGAGCAGTTCTTC; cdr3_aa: CASSYARSGVHNEQFF
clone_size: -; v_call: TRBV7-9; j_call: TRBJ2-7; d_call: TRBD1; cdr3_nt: TGTGCCAGCAGCCGGGACAGGGGTCACGAGCAGTACTTC; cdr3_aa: CASSRDRGHEQYF
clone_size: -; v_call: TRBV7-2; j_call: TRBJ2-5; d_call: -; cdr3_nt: TGTGCCAGCAGCTTAGGCGGGATCCAAGAGACCCAGTACTTC; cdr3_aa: CASSLGGIQETQYF
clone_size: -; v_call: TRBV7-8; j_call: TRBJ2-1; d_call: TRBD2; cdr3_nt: TGTGCCAGCAGCTTATCGACTAGCGGGAGCTCCTACAATGAGCAGTTCTTC; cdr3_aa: CASSLSTSGSSYNEQFF
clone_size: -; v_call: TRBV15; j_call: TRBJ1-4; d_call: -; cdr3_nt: TGTGCCACCAGCAGAGATCGGGGGGTGGGTGAAAAACTGTTTTTT; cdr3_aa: CATSRDRGVGEKLFF
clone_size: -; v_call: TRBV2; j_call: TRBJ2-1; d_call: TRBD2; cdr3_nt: TGTGCCAGCAGTGAAGAAGGTAGCGGGATTGCCAATGAGCAGTTCTTC; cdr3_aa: CASSEEGSGIANEQFF
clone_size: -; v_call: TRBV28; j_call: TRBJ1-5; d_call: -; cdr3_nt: TGTGCCAGCAGTTTTTTCGGTGGTTCCCAGCATTTT; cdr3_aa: CASSFFGGSQHF
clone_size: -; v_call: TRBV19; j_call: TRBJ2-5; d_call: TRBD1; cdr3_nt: TGTGCCAGTAGTGGACAGGGGAGTGGGGAGACCCAGTACTTC; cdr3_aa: CASSGQGSGETQYF
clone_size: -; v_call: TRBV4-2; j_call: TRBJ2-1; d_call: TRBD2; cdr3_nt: TGTGCCAGCAGCCAAGGGAGTCGAAGGTTAGCGGGAGTACATGAGCAGTTCTTC; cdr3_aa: CASSQGSRRLAGVHEQFF
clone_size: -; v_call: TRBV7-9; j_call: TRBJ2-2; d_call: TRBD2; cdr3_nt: TGTGCCAGCAGCTCCATAGCGGGAGCGGTTTCGTGGGGGGAGCTGTTTTTT; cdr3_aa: CASSSIAGAVSWGELFF
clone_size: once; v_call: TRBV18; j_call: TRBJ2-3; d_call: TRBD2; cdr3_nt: TGTGCCAGCTCCGATACTGAATCTAGCGGGACCCCAGATACGCAGTATTTT; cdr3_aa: CASSDTESSGTPDTQYF
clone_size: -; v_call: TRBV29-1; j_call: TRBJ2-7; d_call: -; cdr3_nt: TGCAGCGTTTCTCCAGGGGTTGGGCAGTACTTC; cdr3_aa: CSVSPGVGQYF
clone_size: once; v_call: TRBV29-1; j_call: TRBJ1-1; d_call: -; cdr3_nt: TGCAGCGTACACCGGGGGGTCACTGAAGCTTTCTTT; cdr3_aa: CSVHRGVTEAFF
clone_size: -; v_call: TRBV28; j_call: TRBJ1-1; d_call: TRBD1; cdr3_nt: TGTGCCAGCAGTCCTCGGACAGGCTTCACTGAAGCTTTCTTT; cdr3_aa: CASSPRTGFTEAFF
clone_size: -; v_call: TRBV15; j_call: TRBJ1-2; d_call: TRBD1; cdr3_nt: TGTGCCACCAGCAGACCTACAGGGGCCGCCAGCCGCTACACCTTC; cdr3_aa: CATSRPTGAASRYTF
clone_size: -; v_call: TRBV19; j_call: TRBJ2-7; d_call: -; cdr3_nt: TGTGCCAGTAGTATAGAAAGGGGCTACGAGCAGTACTTC; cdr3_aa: CASSIERGYEQYF
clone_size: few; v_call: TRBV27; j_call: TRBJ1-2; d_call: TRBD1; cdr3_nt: TGTGCCAGCAGTCCCAGACAGGGGGCACTCGGCTACACCTTC; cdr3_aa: CASSPRQGALGYTF
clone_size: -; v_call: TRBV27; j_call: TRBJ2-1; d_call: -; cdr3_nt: TGTGCCAGCAGTTCACTCCGGGACTCTTACAATGAGCAGTTCTTC; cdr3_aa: CASSSLRDSYNEQFF
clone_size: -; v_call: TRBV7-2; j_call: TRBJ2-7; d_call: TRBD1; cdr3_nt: TGTGCCAGCAGCCCAACCGGACAGGGGTTTGTGTACGAGCAGTACTTC; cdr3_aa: CASSPTGQGFVYEQYF
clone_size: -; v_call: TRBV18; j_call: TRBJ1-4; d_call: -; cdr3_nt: TGTGCCAGCCACAGGGTAGCTAATGAAAAACTGTTTTTT; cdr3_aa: CASHRVANEKLFF
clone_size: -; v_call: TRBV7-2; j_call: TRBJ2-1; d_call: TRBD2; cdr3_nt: TGTGCCAGCAGCTTACCCCCCCGAGCGGGACGAAATGAGCAGTTCTTC; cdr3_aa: CASSLPPRAGRNEQFF
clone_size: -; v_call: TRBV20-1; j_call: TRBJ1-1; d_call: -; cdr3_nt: TGCAGTGCTAGTAGTGCGGCGGTTGTAGACACTGAAGCTTTCTTT; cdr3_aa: CSASSAAVVDTEAFF
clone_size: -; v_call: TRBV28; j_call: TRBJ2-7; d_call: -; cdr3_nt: TGTGCCAGCAGTCCGTCTTCCCCCTACGAGCAGTACTTC; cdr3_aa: CASSPSSPYEQYF
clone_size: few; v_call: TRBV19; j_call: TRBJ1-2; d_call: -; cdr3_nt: TGTGCCAGTAGGACAGAGACCAACTATGGCTACACCTTC; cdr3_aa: CASRTETNYGYTF
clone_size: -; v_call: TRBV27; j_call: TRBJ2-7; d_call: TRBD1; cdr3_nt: TGTGCCAGCAGTTTAGGGACAGGGTCCTACGAGCAGTACTTC; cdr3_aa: CASSLGTGSYEQYF
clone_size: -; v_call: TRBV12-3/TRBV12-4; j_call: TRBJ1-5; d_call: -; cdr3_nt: TGTGCCAGCAGCCTAGGGGGGCCCCAGCATTTT; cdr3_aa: CASSLGGPQHF
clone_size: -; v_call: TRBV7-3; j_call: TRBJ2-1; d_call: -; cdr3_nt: TGTGCCAGCAGCCCAGGACTACCTAATTTCGAGCAGTTCTTC; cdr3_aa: CASSPGLPNFEQFF
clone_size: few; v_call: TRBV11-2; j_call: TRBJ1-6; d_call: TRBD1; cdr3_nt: TGTGCCAGCAGCTCGGGACAGGGAGGTTCACCCCTCCACTTT; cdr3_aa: CASSSGQGGSPLHF
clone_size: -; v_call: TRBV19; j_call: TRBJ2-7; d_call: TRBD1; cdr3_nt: TGTGCCAGTAGTCCGCGGACAGGGGGCCCCTACGAGCAGTACTTC; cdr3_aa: CASSPRTGGPYEQYF
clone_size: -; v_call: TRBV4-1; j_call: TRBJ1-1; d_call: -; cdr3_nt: TGCGCCAGCAGCAGAGTTCTTCGGGGCACTGAAGCTTTCTTT; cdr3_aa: CASSRVLRGTEAFF
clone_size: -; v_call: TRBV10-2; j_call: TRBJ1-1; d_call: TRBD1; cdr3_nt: TGCGCCAGCAGTGAGACAGGGGTCACTGAAGCTTTCTTT; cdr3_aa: CASSETGVTEAFF
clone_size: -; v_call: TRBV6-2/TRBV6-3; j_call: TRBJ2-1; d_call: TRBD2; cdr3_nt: TGTGCCAGCAGTACACTTCGACTAGCGGGAGCAGAGCAGTTCTTC; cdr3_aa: CASSTLRLAGAEQFF
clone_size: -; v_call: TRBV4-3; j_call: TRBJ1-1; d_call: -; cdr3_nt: TGCGCCAGCAGCCATTGGGCCCCGAACACTGAAGCTTTCTTT; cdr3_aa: CASSHWAPNTEAFF
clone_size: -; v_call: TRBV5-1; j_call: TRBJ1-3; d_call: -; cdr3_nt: TGCGCCAGCAGCGCCCAGAACAGGCCTGGAAACACCATATATTTT; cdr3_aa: CASSAQNRPGNTIYF
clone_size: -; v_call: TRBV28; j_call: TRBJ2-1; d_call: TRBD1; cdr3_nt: TGTGCCAGCAGCCGAAGGGTGTTAGGGACAGCACTCATCAATGAGCAGTTCTTC; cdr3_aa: CASSRRVLGTALINEQFF
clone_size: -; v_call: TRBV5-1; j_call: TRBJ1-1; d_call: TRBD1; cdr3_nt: TGCGCCAGCAGCACAAGACAGGGGGAGAACACTGAAGCTTTCTTT; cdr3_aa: CASSTRQGENTEAFF
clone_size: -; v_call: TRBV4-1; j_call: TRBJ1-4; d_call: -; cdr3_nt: TGCGCCAGCAGGGGCGCGGGTGAAAAACTGTTTTTT; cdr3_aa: CASRGAGEKLFF
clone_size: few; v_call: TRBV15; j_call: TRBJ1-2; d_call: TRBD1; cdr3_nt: TGTGCCACCAGCAGAGGGGGGACAGGGGGATATGCGGGCTACACCTTC; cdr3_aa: CATSRGGTGGYAGYTF
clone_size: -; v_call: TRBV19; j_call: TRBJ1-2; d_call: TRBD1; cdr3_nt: TGTGCCAGTAGACACACTCGACAGGGCCTTGATGGCTACACCTTC; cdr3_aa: CASRHTRQGLDGYTF
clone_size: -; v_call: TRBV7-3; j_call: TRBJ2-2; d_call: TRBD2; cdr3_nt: TGTGCCAGCAGCTTGGGGGGGAGAGCGAACACCGGGGAGCTGTTTTTT; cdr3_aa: CASSLGGRANTGELFF
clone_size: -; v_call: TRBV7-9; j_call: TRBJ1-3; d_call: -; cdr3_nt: TGTGCCAGCAGCGAACAGGGAGTGGGAGGAAACACCATATATTTT; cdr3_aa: CASSEQGVGGNTIYF
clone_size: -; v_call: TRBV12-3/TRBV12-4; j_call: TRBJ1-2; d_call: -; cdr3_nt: TGTGCCAGCAGTACCCCAGGGTATGGCTACACCTTC; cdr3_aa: CASSTPGYGYTF
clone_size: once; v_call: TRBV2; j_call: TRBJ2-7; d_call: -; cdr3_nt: TGTGCCAGCATTTTTGCGCGGCGTACCTACGAGCAGTACTTC; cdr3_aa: CASIFARRTYEQYF
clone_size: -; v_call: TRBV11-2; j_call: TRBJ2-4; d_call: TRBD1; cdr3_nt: TGTGCCAGCAGCATAACAGGGGTGGCCAAAAACATTCAGTACTTC; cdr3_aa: CASSITGVAKNIQYF
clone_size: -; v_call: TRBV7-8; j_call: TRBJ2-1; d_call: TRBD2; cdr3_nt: TGTGCCAGCAGCTCCTGGACTAGCGGGAGACACAATGAGCAGTTCTTC; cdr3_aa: CASSSWTSGRHNEQFF
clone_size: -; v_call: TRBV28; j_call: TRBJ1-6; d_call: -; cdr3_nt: TGTGCCAGCACGCCTGGGGGGATGGTCGGTTCACCCCTCCACTTT; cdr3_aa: CASTPGGMVGSPLHF
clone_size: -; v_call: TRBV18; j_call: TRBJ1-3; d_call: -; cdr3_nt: TGTGCCAGCTCTCAATGGCGACTTCCGGCGGAGAGCTCTGGAAACACCATATATTTT; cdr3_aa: CASSQWRLPAESSGNTIYF